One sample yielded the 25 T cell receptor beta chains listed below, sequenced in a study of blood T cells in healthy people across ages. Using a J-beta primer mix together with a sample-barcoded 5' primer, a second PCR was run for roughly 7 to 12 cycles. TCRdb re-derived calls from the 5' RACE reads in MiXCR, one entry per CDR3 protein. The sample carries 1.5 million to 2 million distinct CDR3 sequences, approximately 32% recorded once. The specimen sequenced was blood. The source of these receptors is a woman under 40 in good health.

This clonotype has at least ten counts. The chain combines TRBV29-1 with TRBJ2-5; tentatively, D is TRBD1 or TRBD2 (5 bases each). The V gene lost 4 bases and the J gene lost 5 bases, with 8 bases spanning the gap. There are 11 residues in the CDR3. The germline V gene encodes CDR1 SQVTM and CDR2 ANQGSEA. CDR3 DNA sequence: TGCAGCGTTGGAGGGGTGGAGACCCAGTACTTC. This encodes CSVGGVETQYF.

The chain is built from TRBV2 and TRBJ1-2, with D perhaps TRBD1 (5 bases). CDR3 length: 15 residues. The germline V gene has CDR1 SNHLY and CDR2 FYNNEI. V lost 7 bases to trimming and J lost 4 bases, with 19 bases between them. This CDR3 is CASILRRDLGYGYTF. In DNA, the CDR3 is TGTGCCAGCATACTAAGACGGGACTTGGGCTATGGCTACACCTTC.

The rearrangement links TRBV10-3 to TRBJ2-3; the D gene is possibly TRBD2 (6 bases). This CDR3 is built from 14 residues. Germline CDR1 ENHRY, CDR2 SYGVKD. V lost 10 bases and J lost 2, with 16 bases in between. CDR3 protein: CATCGTANTDTQYF. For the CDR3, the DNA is TGTGCCACCTGCGGGACGGCTAACACAGATACGCAGTATTTT.

The DNA for the CDR3 is TGTGCCAGCAGCCAAGATCCACTAGCGCCCTTCTACAATGAGCAGTTCTTC. It yields the protein CASSQDPLAPFYNEQFF. The chain has TRBV4-2 and TRBJ2-1; 7 bases map to TRBD2. Germline V gene lookup returns CDR1 LGHNA and CDR2 YNFKEQ. The junction had 8 bases not matched to a gene; V was cut back by 0 bases and J by 3 bases. The CDR3 loop spans 17 amino acids.

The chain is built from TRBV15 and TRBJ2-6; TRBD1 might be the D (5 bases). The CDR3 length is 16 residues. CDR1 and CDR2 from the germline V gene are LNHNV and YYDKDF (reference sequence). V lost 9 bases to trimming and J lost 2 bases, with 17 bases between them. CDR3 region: CATAQDPGAGANVLTF. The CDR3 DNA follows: TGTGCCACGGCACAGGACCCTGGGGCTGGGGCCAACGTCCTGACTTTC.

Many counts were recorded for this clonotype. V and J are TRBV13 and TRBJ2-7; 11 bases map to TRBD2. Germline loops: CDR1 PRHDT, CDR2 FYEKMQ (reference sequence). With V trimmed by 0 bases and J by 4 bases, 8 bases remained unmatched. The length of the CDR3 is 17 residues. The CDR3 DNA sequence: TGTGCCAGCAGCTTAGGCCTAAGGACTAGCGGGCGGTACGAGCAGTACTTC. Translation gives CASSLGLRTSGRYEQYF.

CDR3 region: CASSQTEGRYYGYTF. The CDR3, as DNA: TGCGCCAGCAGCCAAACCGAGGGGAGGTACTATGGCTACACCTTC. The chain employs TRBV4-1 and TRBJ1-2, with D tentatively TRBD1 (5 bases). The V gene's germline CDR1 is MGHRA and CDR2 YSYEKL. CDR3 length: 15 residues. V lost 2 bases to trimming and J lost 3 bases, with 13 bases between them.

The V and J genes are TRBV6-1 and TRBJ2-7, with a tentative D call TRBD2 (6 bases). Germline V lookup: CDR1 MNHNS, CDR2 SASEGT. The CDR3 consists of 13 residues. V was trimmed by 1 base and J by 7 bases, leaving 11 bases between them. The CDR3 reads CASSEGPRGEQYF. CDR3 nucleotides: TGTGCCAGCAGTGAAGGTCCACGGGGGGAGCAGTACTTC.

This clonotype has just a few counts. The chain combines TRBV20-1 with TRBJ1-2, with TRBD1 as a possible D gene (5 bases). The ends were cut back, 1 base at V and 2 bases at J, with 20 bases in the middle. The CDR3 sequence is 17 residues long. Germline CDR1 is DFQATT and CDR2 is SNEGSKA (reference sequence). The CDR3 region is CSARVNGFGGDNYGYTF. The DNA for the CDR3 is TGCAGTGCTAGAGTCAATGGGTTCGGAGGGGACAACTATGGCTACACCTTC.

CDR3 residues: CASSLRAGLAGARRFF. The CDR3 nucleotides are TGTGCCAGCTCACTAAGAGCGGGACTAGCGGGGGCAAGACGGTTCTTC. The chain is built from TRBV2 and TRBJ2-1, with 14 bases fitting TRBD2. V lost 8 bases, J lost 15 bases, and 18 bases stayed unmatched. Germline values: CDR1 SNHLY, CDR2 FYNNEI. This CDR3 contains 16 residues. Looking up the rest from reference TRBV2 and TRBJ2-1 gives the full variable domain: EPEVTQTPSHQVTQMGQEVILRCVPISNHLYFYWYRQILGQKVEFLVSFYNNEISEKSEIFDDQFSVERPDGSNFTLKIRSTKLEDSAMYFCASSLRAGLAGARRFFGPGTRLTVL.

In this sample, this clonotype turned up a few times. CDR3 in amino acids: CAWSGGTGDGYTF. CDR3 coding DNA: TGTGCCTGGAGTGGTGGGACAGGGGATGGCTACACCTTC. The chain has TRBV30 and TRBJ1-2, with 10 bases fitting TRBD1. The CDR3 contains 13 residues. From germline, CDR1 is GTSNPN and CDR2 SVGIG (reference sequence). The trim removed 1 base at V and 6 bases at J, leaving 2 bases unmatched.

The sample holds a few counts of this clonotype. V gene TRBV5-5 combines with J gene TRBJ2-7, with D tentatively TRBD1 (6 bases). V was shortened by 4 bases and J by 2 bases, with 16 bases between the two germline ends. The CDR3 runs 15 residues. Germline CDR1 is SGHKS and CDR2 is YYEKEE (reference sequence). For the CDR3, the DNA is TGTGCCAGCAGCCTTGTGACAGGATTAACCTACGAGCAGTACTTC. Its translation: CASSLVTGLTYEQYF.

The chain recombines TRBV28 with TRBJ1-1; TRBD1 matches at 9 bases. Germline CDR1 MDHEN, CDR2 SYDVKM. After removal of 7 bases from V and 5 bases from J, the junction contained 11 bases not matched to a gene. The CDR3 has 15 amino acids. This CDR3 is CASTNPDRGRTEAFF. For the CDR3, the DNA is TGTGCCAGCACCAACCCGGACAGGGGTCGTACTGAAGCTTTCTTT.

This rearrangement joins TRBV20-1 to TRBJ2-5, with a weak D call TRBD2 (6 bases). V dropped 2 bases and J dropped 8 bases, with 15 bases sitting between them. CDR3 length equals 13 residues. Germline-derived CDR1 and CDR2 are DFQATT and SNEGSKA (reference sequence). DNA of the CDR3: TGCAGTGCTAGATTGCGGGGTGCTGAAACCCAGTACTTC. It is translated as CSARLRGAETQYF.

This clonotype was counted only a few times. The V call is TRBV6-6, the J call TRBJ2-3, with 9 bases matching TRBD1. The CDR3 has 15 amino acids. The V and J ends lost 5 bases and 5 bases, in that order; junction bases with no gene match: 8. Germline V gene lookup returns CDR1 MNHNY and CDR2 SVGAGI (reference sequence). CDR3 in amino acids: CASSRPGQGGDTQYF. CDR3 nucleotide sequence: TGTGCCAGCAGTCGACCGGGACAGGGAGGAGATACGCAGTATTTT.

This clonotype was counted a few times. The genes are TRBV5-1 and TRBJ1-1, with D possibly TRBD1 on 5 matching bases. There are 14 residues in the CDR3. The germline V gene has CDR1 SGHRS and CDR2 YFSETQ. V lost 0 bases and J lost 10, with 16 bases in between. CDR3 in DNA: TGCGCCAGCAGCTTGGAAGGGGTCGCCGGGCGAGCTTTCTTT. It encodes CASSLEGVAGRAFF.

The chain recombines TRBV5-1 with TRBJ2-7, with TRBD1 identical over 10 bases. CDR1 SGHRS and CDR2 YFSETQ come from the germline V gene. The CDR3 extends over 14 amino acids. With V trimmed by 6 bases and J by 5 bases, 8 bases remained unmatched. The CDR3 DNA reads TGCGCCAGCAACACGGGACAGGGGCAAAACGAGCAGTACTTC. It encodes CASNTGQGQNEQYF.

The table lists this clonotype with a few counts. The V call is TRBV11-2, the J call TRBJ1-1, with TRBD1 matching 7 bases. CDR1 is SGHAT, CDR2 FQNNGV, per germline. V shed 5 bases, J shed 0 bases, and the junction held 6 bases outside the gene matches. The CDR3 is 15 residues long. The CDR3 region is CASSGGQVMNTEAFF. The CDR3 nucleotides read TGTGCCAGCAGCGGCGGACAGGTCATGAACACTGAAGCTTTCTTT.

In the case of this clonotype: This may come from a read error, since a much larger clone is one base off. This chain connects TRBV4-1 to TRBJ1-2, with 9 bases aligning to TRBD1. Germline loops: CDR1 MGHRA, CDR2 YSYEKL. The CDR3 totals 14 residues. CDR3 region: CASSQIGTGNGCTF. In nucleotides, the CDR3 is TGCGCCAGCAGCCAGATAGGGACAGGGAATGGCTGCACCTTC.

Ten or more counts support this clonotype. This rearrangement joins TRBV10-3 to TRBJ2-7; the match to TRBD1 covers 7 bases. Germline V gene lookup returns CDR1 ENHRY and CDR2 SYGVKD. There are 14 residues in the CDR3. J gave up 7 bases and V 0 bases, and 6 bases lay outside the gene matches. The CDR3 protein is CAISESSGTEEQYF. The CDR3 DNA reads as TGTGCCATCAGTGAGTCGTCCGGGACAGAGGAGCAGTACTTC.

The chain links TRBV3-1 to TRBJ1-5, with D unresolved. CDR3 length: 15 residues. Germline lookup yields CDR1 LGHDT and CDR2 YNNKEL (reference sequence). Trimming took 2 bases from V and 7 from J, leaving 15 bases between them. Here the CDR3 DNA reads TGTGCCAGCAGCCAACGAGGCGCCCCCGGGCAGCCCCAGCATTTT. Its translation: CASSQRGAPGQPQHF.

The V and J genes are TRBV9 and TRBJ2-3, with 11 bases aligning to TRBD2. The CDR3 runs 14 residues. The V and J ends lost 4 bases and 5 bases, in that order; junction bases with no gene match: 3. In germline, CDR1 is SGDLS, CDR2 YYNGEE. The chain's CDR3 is CASSYGTSGDTQYF. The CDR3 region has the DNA TGTGCCAGCAGCTACGGGACTAGCGGAGATACGCAGTATTTT.

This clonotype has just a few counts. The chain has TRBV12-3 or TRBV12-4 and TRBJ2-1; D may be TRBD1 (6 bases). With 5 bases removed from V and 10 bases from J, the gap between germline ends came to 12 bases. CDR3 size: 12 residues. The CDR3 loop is CASSKSGTEQFF. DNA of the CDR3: TGTGCCAGCAGTAAATCCGGGACAGAGCAGTTCTTC.

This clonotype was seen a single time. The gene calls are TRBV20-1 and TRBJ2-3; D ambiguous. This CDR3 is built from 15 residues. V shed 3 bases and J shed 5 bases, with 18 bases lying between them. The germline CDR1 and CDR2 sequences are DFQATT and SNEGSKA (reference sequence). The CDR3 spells CSASPVAPERDTQYF. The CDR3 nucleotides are TGCAGTGCTAGCCCCGTTGCGCCGGAGAGAGATACGCAGTATTTT.

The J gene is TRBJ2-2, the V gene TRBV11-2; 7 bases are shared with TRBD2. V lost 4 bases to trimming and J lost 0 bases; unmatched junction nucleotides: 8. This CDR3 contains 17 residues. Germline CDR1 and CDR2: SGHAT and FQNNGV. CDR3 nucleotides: TGTGCCAGCAGCTCCACTCCTAGCGGCCCGAACACCGGGGAGCTGTTTTTT. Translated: CASSSTPSGPNTGELFF.